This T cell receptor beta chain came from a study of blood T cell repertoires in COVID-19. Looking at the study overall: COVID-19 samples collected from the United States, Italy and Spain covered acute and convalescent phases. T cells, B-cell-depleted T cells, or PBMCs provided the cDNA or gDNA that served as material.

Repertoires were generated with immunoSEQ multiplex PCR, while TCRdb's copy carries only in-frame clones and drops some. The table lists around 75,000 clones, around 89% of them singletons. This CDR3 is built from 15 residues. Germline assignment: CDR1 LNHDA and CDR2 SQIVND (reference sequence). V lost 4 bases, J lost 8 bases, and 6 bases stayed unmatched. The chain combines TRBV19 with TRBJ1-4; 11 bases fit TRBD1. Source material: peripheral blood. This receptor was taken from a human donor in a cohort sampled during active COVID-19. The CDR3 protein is CASSTGQGAGEKLFF. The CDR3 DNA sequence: TGTGCCAGTAGTACCGGACAGGGGGCGGGAGAAAAACTGTTTTTT.